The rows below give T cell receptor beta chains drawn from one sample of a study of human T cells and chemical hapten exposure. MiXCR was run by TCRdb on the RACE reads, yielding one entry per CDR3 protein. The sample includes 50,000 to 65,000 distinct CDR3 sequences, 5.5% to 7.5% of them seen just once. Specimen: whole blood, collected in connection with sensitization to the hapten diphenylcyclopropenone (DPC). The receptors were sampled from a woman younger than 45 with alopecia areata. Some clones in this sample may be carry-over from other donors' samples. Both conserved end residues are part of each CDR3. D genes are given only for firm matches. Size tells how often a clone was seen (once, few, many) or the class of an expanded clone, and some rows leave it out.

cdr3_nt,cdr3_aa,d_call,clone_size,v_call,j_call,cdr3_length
TGTGCCAGCAGTGAATCCGACGGAGGCCGCAATGAGCAGTTCTTC,CASSESDGGRNEQFF,-,many,TRBV6-1,TRBJ2-1,15
TGTGCCAGCAGTTTAGCGGTTTGGGACGGTGAAAAGACCCAGTACTTC,CASSLAVWDGEKTQYF,-,many,TRBV12-3/TRBV12-4,TRBJ2-5,16
TGCAGTGCTAGAGATAACGGGGGGACATTTAACACAGATACGCAGTATTTT,CSARDNGGTFNTDTQYF,-,many,TRBV20-1,TRBJ2-3,17
TGTGCCAGCAGCTTAATGGGACAGCCCAATGGTGAAGCTTTCTTT,CASSLMGQPNGEAFF,TRBD1,many,TRBV7-3,TRBJ1-1,15
TGTGCCAGCAGCAAGACGAATGGACAGCTCCAAGAGACCCAGTACTTC,CASSKTNGQLQETQYF,-,many,TRBV7-8,TRBJ2-5,16
TGTGCCAGCAGACGGGGGGGGCTAGGTGATAAAGATACGCAGTATTTT,CASRRGGLGDKDTQYF,TRBD2,many,TRBV12-3/TRBV12-4,TRBJ2-3,16
TGTGCCAGCAGATCCGGGGGAAGAGATTCACCCCTCCACTTT,CASRSGGRDSPLHF,-,many,TRBV27,TRBJ1-6,14
TGTGCCAGCAGTTACGGGCCGTATGAAAAACTGTTTTTT,CASSYGPYEKLFF,-,many,TRBV27,TRBJ1-4,13
TGTGCCAGCAAGGGTAATAAGCCGCGCACAGATACGCAGTATTTT,CASKGNKPRTDTQYF,-,-,TRBV2,TRBJ2-3,15
TGTGCCAGCAGTTCCCCGGGGGCGGGTGAGACCCAGTACTTC,CASSSPGAGETQYF,-,few,TRBV6-5,TRBJ2-5,14
TGTGCCAGTACGGAGCAGCAGCGGGGTACCTATGAGCAGTTCTTC,CASTEQQRGTYEQFF,TRBD2,many,TRBV11-2,TRBJ2-1,15
TGTGCCAGCAGCTTGGCGGCCCAAGAGACCCAGTACTTC,CASSLAAQETQYF,-,many,TRBV5-4,TRBJ2-5,13
TGTGCCAGCAGCCCCGATCTAGGGACCTACAATGAGCAGTTCTTC,CASSPDLGTYNEQFF,-,many,TRBV3-1,TRBJ2-1,15
TGTGCCAGCAGCTTTTATACGTCAGATACGCAGTATTTT,CASSFYTSDTQYF,-,few,TRBV7-7,TRBJ2-3,13
TGTGCCAGCAGCCACAGACAGTTTGCAACTAATGAAAAACTGTTTTTT,CASSHRQFATNEKLFF,-,many,TRBV5-5,TRBJ1-4,16
TGTGCCAGCAGCCTACTGGATCCGGGGGTTTACTATGGCTACACCTTC,CASSLLDPGVYYGYTF,-,few,TRBV7-9,TRBJ1-2,16
TGTGCCAGCAGCGTCGGGCATTGGGGGACAGGGGCGTACTATGGCTACACCTTC,CASSVGHWGTGAYYGYTF,TRBD1,-,TRBV9,TRBJ1-2,18
TGTGCCAGCAGCTTACAGCGGGGGAACACAGATACGCAGTATTTT,CASSLQRGNTDTQYF,TRBD2,many,TRBV7-9,TRBJ2-3,15
TGTGCCAGCAGTTTACGCGGTGAGCAGTTCTTC,CASSLRGEQFF,-,many,TRBV12-3/TRBV12-4,TRBJ2-1,11
TGCGCCAGCAGCCCCGGAGGACAGGCAATGCAGTACTTC,CASSPGGQAMQYF,TRBD1,few,TRBV5-1,TRBJ2-7,13
TGTGCAAGAAGCGTAGGCAGACCAAGCACAGATACGCAGTATTTT,CARSVGRPSTDTQYF,-,-,TRBV9,TRBJ2-3,15
TGTGCCAGCAGCCAAGATGCCCCCCCAAAGGATACGCAGTATTTT,CASSQDAPPKDTQYF,-,many,TRBV3-1,TRBJ2-3,15
TGTGCCTGGAGTAGTCTTGCTTCGTCAGATACGCAGTATTTT,CAWSSLASSDTQYF,-,few,TRBV30,TRBJ2-3,14
TGTGCCAGCAGCGCGGACCGATTACGCCAAGAGACCCAGTACTTC,CASSADRLRQETQYF,-,many,TRBV27,TRBJ2-5,15
TGCAGAGGCGGACGGGAAAACTATGGCTACACCTTC,CRGGRENYGYTF,-,many,TRBV20-1,TRBJ1-2,12
TGCAGTGCCAATTCAGGGCAGGGCACTGAAGCTTTCTTT,CSANSGQGTEAFF,-,many,TRBV20-1,TRBJ1-1,13
TGTGCCAGCAGTTTAACGGGGGGAGATTCACCCCTCCACTTT,CASSLTGGDSPLHF,-,many,TRBV12-3/TRBV12-4,TRBJ1-6,14
TGTGCCAGCAGCCTGGGTACTGAAGCTTTCTTT,CASSLGTEAFF,-,many,TRBV5-6,TRBJ1-1,11
TGTGCCAGCAACTCCCTGCTCCCCGGACCTAATGAGCAGTTCTTC,CASNSLLPGPNEQFF,-,many,TRBV7-9,TRBJ2-1,15